This entry concerns a single T cell receptor (beta chain). This clone was found a few times. No cognate antigen has been identified for it. Being a mouse receptor, it is described with mouse gene labels and germline sequences. The read terminates 4 residues before the CDR3 end, so the remaining end is supplied by the germline J gene. The data were taken from a study of CD8+ T cells in alopecia areata (dated by TCRdb to the late 2010s). At the level of the whole study: Female C3H/HeJ recipients, 7-10 weeks old, were grafted with skin from C3H/HeJ donors with spontaneous alopecia (roughly 6-12 months old). In both human patients and the C3H/HeJ mouse model, the study applied high-throughput TCRbeta sequencing to look at T cell clonal expansion in alopecia areata. RNA came from the PAXgene miRNA kit for fixed scalp, the miRNeasy kit for PBMCs, and the RNeasy kit for mouse skin. Scalp clonality was compared across normal scalp (n=4), patchy alopecia areata scalp (n=8), and alopecia totalis/universalis scalp (n=8). TCRbeta CDR3 regions were amplified by immunoSEQ multiplex PCR using 35 Vbeta forward and 13 Jbeta reverse primers. Scalp tissue and sorted CD4+ and CD8+ peripheral blood T cells from patchy and totalis/universalis alopecia areata patients and from healthy controls were covered by human TCRbeta sequencing.

Cells from mouse cutaneous lymph nodes were pooled, stained for CD4, CD8alpha, NKG2D, NKG2ACE and other markers, and then sorted on a BD Influx. The V and J ends are trimmed by 0 bases and 1 base, leaving 9 bases between them. CDR1 and CDR2 (LGHNA, YNLKQL) derive from the germline V gene (reference sequence). Inclusive of the bounding cysteine and phenylalanine, the CDR3 is 15 residues long. The 33 bases shown cover part of the CDR3, and their frame starts at base 1. Libraries were constructed by the immunoSEQ multiplex PCR assay. RNA was extracted from all samples and reverse transcribed into cDNA, which served as template for TCR sequencing. First-strand cDNA was synthesized using SuperScript III with a 2:1 mix of oligo-dT and random hexamers. A synthetic immune receptor repertoire was used to measure amplification bias, and any remaining bias was corrected computationally. Libraries were sequenced on Illumina HiSeq using 60 bp reads that covered the CDR3 and were read from J toward V. The study's processing was this. Raw reads were preprocessed to remove errors, and CDR3 was defined by IMGT conventions from the conserved cysteine to phenylalanine. Clonality was computed as 1 minus the Shannon entropy, with the entropy normalized by log2 of the number of productive unique TCRs. Scalp TCRbeta sequences were cross-referenced with sorted blood CD4 and CD8 repertoires so that the CD4 or CD8 identity of scalp clones could be inferred. As stored in TCRdb, this immuneACCESS dataset retains in-frame rearrangements with V and J assigned. A fraction of the clones does not appear; measured against another copy, unresolved V genes explain less than half of the discrepancy, and the remainder lacks a known reason. Clonal size and the V and J genes are those of that table, whereas D and trimming came from the DNA. This sample has about 270,000 clones, none of them a singleton. The ten largest make up roughly 1.2% of the sample.

The study at large found these results: Shared TCR sequences between patients were less evident than in mice, which may be partly attributable to HLA diversity in the patient population. Compared with normal scalp, lesional scalp, particularly in alopecia totalis/universalis, had higher clonality and more expanded CD8+ clones, which suggests antigenic drive. Unlike mouse skin, which is dominated by gammadelta T cells, normal human skin has resident alphabeta T cells that are also sequenced, and this complicates analysis of the scalp TCR repertoire.

The sequenced sample was CD4+ T cells sorted from a lymph node. This clonotype was sampled from a C3H/HeJ mouse with alopecia areata. This line of mice carries MHC haplotype H2-k. The rearranged chain carries TRBV5 and TRBJ1-1; TRBD1 is possibly the D segment (6 matching bases). The DNA read from the CDR3 is TGTGCCAGCAGCCAAGAGAAACAGGGGAACACA. This gives the protein CASSQEKQGNT. The entire CDR3 sequence reads CASSQEKQGNTEVFF.